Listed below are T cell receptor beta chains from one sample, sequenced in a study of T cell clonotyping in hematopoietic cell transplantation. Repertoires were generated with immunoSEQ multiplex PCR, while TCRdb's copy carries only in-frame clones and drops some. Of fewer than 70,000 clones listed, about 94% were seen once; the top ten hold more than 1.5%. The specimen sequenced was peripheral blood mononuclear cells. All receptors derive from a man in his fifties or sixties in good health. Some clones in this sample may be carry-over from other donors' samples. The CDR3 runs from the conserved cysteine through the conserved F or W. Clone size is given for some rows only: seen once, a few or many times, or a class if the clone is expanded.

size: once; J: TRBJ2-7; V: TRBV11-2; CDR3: CASSTIGGLAYEQYF
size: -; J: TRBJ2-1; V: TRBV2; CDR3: CASSATGGRKFF
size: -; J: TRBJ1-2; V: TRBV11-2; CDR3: CASSSINSGGRRGYTF
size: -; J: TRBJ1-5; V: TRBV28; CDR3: CASPLRVAGNQPQHF
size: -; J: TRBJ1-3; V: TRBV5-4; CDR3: CASSTSQYSSGNTIYF
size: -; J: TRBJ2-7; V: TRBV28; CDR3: CASSLGKLGFYEQYF
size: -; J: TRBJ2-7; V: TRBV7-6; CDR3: CASSLDIGPTYEQYF
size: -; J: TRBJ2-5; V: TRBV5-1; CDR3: CASSFGESWETQYF
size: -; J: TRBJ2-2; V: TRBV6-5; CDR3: CASSYLITSGELFF
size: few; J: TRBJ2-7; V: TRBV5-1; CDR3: CASSLMTGGGYEQYF
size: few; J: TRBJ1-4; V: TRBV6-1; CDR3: CASSEPNLRGAAHEKLFF
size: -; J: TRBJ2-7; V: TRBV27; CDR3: CASSLTSGRSSLEQYF
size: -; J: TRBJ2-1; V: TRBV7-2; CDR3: CASSPPPRNEQFF
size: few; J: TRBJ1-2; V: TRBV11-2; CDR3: CASSVDRNYGYTF
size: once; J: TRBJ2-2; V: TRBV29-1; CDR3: CSALTGGTGELFF
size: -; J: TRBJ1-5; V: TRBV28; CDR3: CASSPGTGSHYSNQPQHF
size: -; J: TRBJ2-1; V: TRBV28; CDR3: CASRSGGTYNEQFF
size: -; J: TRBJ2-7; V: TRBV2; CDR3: CASRPDRVEQYF
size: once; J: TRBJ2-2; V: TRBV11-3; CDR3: CASSLERGANTGELFF
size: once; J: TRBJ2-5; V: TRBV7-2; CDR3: CASSLRQKETQYF
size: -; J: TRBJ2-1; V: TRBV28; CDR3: CASSLAGRSYNEQFF
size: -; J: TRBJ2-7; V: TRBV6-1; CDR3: CASSGDRGYEQYF
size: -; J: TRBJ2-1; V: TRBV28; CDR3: CASRQDYYNEQFF
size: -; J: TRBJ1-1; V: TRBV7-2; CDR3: CASSFRQGRNTEAFF
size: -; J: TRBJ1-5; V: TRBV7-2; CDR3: CASSQGQGSNQPQHF
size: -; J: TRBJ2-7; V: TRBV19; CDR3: CASSIEDSYEQYF
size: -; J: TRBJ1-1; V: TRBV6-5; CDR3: CASRNGATEAFF
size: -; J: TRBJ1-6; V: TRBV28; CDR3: CASSDRVRAPLHF
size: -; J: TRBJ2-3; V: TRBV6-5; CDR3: CASSSQGSDTQYF
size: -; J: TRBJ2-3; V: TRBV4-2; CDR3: CASSPGLAGGPTDTQYF
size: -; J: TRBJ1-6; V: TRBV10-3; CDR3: CAISDRDDYNSPLHF
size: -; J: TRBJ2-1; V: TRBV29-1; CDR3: CSVESSGGDNEQFF
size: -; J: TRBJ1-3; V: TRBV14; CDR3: CASSLTGGSGNTIYF
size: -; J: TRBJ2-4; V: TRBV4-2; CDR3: CASSQDFGGAPKNIQYF
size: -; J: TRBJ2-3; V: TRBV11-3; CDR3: CASSLRGRPDTQYF
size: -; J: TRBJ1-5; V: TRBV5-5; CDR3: CASSLDSQQPQHF
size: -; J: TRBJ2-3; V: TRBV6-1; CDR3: CASSVGQGTDTQYF
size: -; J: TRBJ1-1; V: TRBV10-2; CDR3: CASLRLDTEAFF
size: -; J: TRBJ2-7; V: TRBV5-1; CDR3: CASSGGFGSYEQYF
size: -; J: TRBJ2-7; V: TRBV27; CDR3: CASSRTSGSNYEQYF
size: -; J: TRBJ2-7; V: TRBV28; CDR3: CASRPRQWRLYEQYF
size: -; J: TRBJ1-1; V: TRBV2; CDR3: CASSKRQGAANTEAFF